This TCR beta chain was recorded in a study of shared clonotypes between healthy human individuals. The V gene lost 1 base and the J gene lost 6 bases, with 16 bases spanning the gap. This CDR3 has 15 amino acids. Germline V gene lookup returns CDR1 LNHNV and CDR2 YYDKDF (reference sequence). Recent acute infections and vaccinations were absent in the healthy HIV-negative adult donors. About this clone itself: A much more abundant neighbour one base away suggests this may be a read error.

Assay runs were performed at deep level. Per the original data handling: ImmunoSEQ junction-only sequences lacked quality scores, so their filtering differed. Clones were read by immunoSEQ multiplex PCR, and TCRdb kept only the in-frame ones, dropping some. That table gives V, J and clone size, and the DNA gave D and trimming. The sample consists of fewer than 600,000 clones, 75% to 80% of them appearing once. The V and J genes are TRBV15 and TRBJ2-7; D tentatively fits TRBD1 or TRBD2 (5 bases each). The clonotype originates from a woman aged 40 to 49 in good health. Some clones in this sample may be carry-over from other donors' samples. Sequencing was carried out using PBMCs. This CDR3 is CATSRGGRGGPEQYF. The CDR3 DNA reads TGTGCCACCAGCAGAGGGGGGAGAGGAGGTCCCGAGCAGTACTTC.